The 21 T cell receptor beta chains reported below all come from one sample, sequenced in a study of CD8+ T cells in alopecia areata. Treatment reported: oral pan-JAK inhibitor, 5-10 mg twice daily. The sequencing template was cDNA reverse transcribed from extracted RNA. Some clones are missing from TCRdb's copy, which holds only in-frame ones; the method was immunoSEQ multiplex PCR. The data show about 270,000 clones, over 45% seen once. The input for sequencing was CD4+ T cells sorted from blood, taken around week 53, from a patient treated with tofacitinib. The receptors were gathered from a human donor with alopecia areata.

A note on this clone: This CDR3 is also generated by other DNA sequences in the sample. This chain links TRBV29-1 with TRBJ2-3; D is possibly TRBD1 or TRBD2 (5 bases each). This CDR3 has 12 amino acids. Germline V gene data show CDR1 as SQVTM and CDR2 as ANQGSEA. Trimming took 6 bases from V and 0 from J, leaving 7 bases between them. The CDR3 is CSVGASTDTQYF. CDR3 nucleotide sequence: TGCAGCGTCGGGGCGAGCACAGATACGCAGTATTTT.

This sequence joins TRBV29-1 and TRBJ1-1; perhaps TRBD1 as D (6 bases). This CDR3 is built from 10 residues. In germline, CDR1 is SQVTM, CDR2 ANQGSEA. V shed 8 bases and J shed 6 bases, with 10 bases lying between them. CDR3 loop: CSTDSAEAFF. The CDR3 region has the DNA TGCAGCACGGACAGCGCTGAAGCTTTCTTT.

This chain uses TRBV30 with TRBJ1-1, with 7 bases fitting TRBD1. The CDR3 runs 15 residues. Germline values: CDR1 GTSNPN, CDR2 SVGIG (reference sequence). The V segment lost 0 bases and the J segment 5 bases; nucleotides outside the gene matches: 9. The CDR3 loop reads CAWSVVGGAGTEAFF. The CDR3 DNA reads as TGTGCCTGGAGTGTGGTAGGGGGCGCGGGGACTGAAGCTTTCTTT.

The rearrangement joins TRBV10-3 to TRBJ1-1; TRBD1 agrees at 7 bases. Germline-derived CDR1 and CDR2 are ENHRY and SYGVKD. CDR3 length equals 17 residues. J gave up 2 bases and V 5 bases, and 14 bases lay outside the gene matches. CDR3 protein: CAISFQGRGGSNTEAFF. DNA for the CDR3: TGTGCCATCAGTTTCCAAGGCAGGGGGGGTTCCAACACTGAAGCTTTCTTT.

This chain joins TRBV4-1 and TRBJ1-2, with unresolved D. V was cut by 0 bases and J by 3 bases, with 5 bases left in between. This CDR3 is 13 amino acids long. Germline CDR1 and CDR2: MGHRA and YSYEKL. The CDR3 bases are TGCGCCAGCAGCCAAGAGTCCGACTATGGCTACACCTTC. Amino acid sequence: CASSQESDYGYTF.

V and J are TRBV19 and TRBJ2-6, with D perhaps matching TRBD2 (5 bases). This CDR3 is 16 amino acids long. Germline CDR1 is LNHDA and CDR2 is SQIVND (reference sequence). Trimming removed 4 bases from V and 2 bases from J, with 12 bases in between. As DNA, the CDR3 is TGTGCCAGTAGTACCCCCGGGGAAACTGGGGCCAACGTCCTGACTTTC. Translation gives CASSTPGETGANVLTF.

CDR3 in amino acids: CASSPRGATDTQYF. In DNA, the CDR3 is TGTGCCAGCAGCCCACGGGGGGCGACAGATACGCAGTATTTT. The rearrangement uses TRBV7-2 and TRBJ2-3; a weak D match, TRBD2 (7 bases). The germline gives CDR1 SGHTA, CDR2 FQGNSA. This CDR3 region has 14 residues. Trimming took 5 bases from V and 3 from J, leaving 12 bases between them.

V and J are TRBV5-4 and TRBJ2-3, with no clear D. Germline CDR1 is SGHNT and CDR2 is YYREEE (reference sequence). This CDR3 spans 13 amino acids. V lost 1 base and J 1 base, leaving 4 bases between the germline ends. Here the CDR3 DNA reads TGTGCCAGCAGCTTGTTGGGCACAGATACGCAGTATTTT. Amino acid sequence: CASSLLGTDTQYF.

This chain links TRBV5-1 with TRBJ2-5; 9 bases are shared with TRBD1. Germline CDR1 SGHRS, CDR2 YFSETQ. The CDR3 has 16 amino acids. Unmatched junction bases numbered 9, after V lost 1 base and J lost 5 bases. DNA for the CDR3: TGCGCCAGCAGCTTGAATGTAGGGACAGGGTCCGAGACCCAGTACTTC. It translates to CASSLNVGTGSETQYF.

J is TRBJ2-7 and V is TRBV19, with D possibly matching TRBD1 (5 bases). There are 12 residues in the CDR3. Trimming left V 6 bases short and J 7 bases short, with 13 bases between. Germline V gene sequence: CDR1 LNHDA, CDR2 SQIVND (reference sequence). The CDR3 bases are TGTGCCAGTAGATCCCGGGCAGGGGAGCAGTACTTC. Translating it yields CASRSRAGEQYF.

The V call is TRBV11-2, the J call TRBJ2-1, with 16 bases that match TRBD2. V gave up 5 bases and J gave up 8 bases; unmatched junction bases: 15. Germline CDR1 reads SGHAT; CDR2 reads FQNNGV. CDR3 length: 19 residues. CDR3 DNA: TGTGCCAGCAGCCCCCGTCCCGGGACTAGCGGGGGGGCGGCCCATGAGCAGTTCTTC. It translates to CASSPRPGTSGGAAHEQFF.

J is TRBJ1-4 and V is TRBV4-1, with D tentatively TRBD1 (5 bases). Germline V gene sequence: CDR1 MGHRA, CDR2 YSYEKL. The V gene lost 3 bases and the J gene lost 8 bases, with 13 bases spanning the gap. The CDR3 length is 14 residues. The CDR3 spells CASSHSGTEEKLFF. For the CDR3, the DNA is TGCGCCAGCAGCCACTCCGGGACGGAAGAAAAACTGTTTTTT.

The V and J genes are TRBV5-1 and TRBJ2-1; possible D gene TRBD2, 7 bases. V dropped 2 bases and J dropped 0 bases, with 9 bases sitting between them. CDR1 SGHRS and CDR2 YFSETQ come from the germline V gene. CDR3 length: 15 residues. The CDR3 is CASSFRGASYNEQFF. DNA for the CDR3: TGCGCCAGCAGCTTCCGGGGGGCCTCCTACAATGAGCAGTTCTTC.

Only a few counts were recorded for this clone. V is TRBV2 and J is TRBJ1-1, with 8 nucleotides matching TRBD1. The CDR3 covers 16 residues. Per germline, CDR1 SNHLY and CDR2 FYNNEI. V lost 4 bases to trimming and J lost 2 bases; unmatched junction nucleotides: 9. The CDR3 DNA follows: TGTGCCAGCAGTGTACCCGGACAGGGCGCTAACACTGAAGCTTTCTTT. Translated, it gives CASSVPGQGANTEAFF.

In its sample, this clone was seen a few times. The V call is TRBV4-3, the J call TRBJ1-6; D is perhaps TRBD1 (5 bases). Trimming pared 0 bases from V and 14 bases from J, leaving 14 bases between. This CDR3 has 14 residues. Germline values: CDR1 LGHNA, CDR2 YSLEER. The CDR3 DNA reads TGCGCCAGCAGCCAAGATACGGGGGTCGGGGCCCTCCACTTT. Protein sequence: CASSQDTGVGALHF.

This clone has a handful of counts. V usage is TRBV25-1 and J usage is TRBJ2-4, with 8 nucleotides matching TRBD2. The V gene's germline CDR1 is MGHDK and CDR2 SYGVNS. CDR3 length: 14 residues. With V trimmed by 4 bases and J by 5 bases, 4 bases remained unmatched. Here the CDR3 reads CASSGAGAQNIQYF. Here the CDR3 DNA reads TGTGCCAGCAGTGGAGCGGGGGCCCAAAACATTCAGTACTTC.

This chain links TRBV30 with TRBJ1-5; D is unresolved. The CDR3 covers 17 residues. Trimming pared 4 bases from V and 2 bases from J, leaving 21 bases between. The germline CDR1 and CDR2 sequences are GTSNPN and SVGIG (reference sequence). CDR3 sequence reads: CAWTGRLPLAGNQPQHF. CDR3 DNA sequence: TGTGCCTGGACCGGGAGACTTCCCCTAGCCGGCAATCAGCCCCAGCATTTT.

V and J are TRBV7-8 and TRBJ2-3; 7 bases are shared with TRBD2. Germline V gene lookup returns CDR1 SGHVS and CDR2 FQNEAQ. Losses at the gene ends were 0 bases for V and 2 bases for J; bases not matched to a gene: 8. This CDR3 has 17 residues. DNA of the CDR3: TGTGCCAGCAGCTTAGCGCAGGGCGGGGGAAACACAGATACGCAGTATTTT. Translated: CASSLAQGGGNTDTQYF.

The rearrangement uses TRBV4-1 and TRBJ1-5; no clear D gene. The CDR3 spans 15 residues. Germline values: CDR1 MGHRA, CDR2 YSYEKL. V was shortened by 1 base and J by 3 bases, with 10 bases between the two germline ends. In DNA, the CDR3 is TGCGCCAGCAGCCAAGTCAATACGCTCAATCAGCCCCAGCATTTT. It specifies CASSQVNTLNQPQHF.

The rearrangement links TRBV11-2 to TRBJ2-4; D may be TRBD1 (5 bases). The germline V gene has CDR1 SGHAT and CDR2 FQNNGV. This CDR3 contains 12 residues. Trimming took 3 bases from V and 8 from J, leaving 8 bases between them. The CDR3 is CASSFGRDIQYF. The CDR3, as DNA: TGTGCCAGCAGCTTCGGCAGGGACATTCAGTACTTC.

The chain joins TRBV25-1 to TRBJ2-1, with D possibly being TRBD2 (5 bases). The germline V and J ends were trimmed by 7 bases and 8 bases, with 15 bases remaining between them. Germline CDR1 reads MGHDK; CDR2 reads SYGVNS. CDR3 length: 13 amino acids. The CDR3 is CASTGQRAYEQFF. DNA for the CDR3: TGTGCCAGCACCGGCCAGAGGGCCTATGAGCAGTTCTTC.